This TCR beta chain was identified during a study of cytomegalovirus exposure and HLA in healthy donors. Study overall: The Caucasian-associated ancestry cluster contained about four fifths of the roughly 400 genotyped donors. Findings and limits, study-wide: Under in vitro conditions, three CMV-associated chains were confirmed as specific for CMV antigens. Productive rates of about 90% or about 30% were seen for most TCR beta V segments in an earlier analysis. Some TCR beta chains (approximately 180 of them) were listed as cytomegalovirus-associated.

About this clone: Its antigen is still unknown.

The CDR3 spans 16 residues. V was clipped by 8 bases and J by 5 bases; unmatched bases: 14. From germline, CDR1 is SEHNR and CDR2 FQNEAQ (reference sequence). The PCR contained 60 Vbeta and 13 Jbeta primers. Using immunoSEQ multiplex PCR, the repertoire was profiled, and TCRdb retains in-frame clones only, with some absent. The repertoire holds about 200,000 clones, with 73% as singletons. Sample: PBMCs. The receptor was derived from a woman aged 25 to 45 in good health and CMV-seronegative. The chain carries TRBV7-9 and TRBJ2-1, with 8 bases fitting TRBD1. Written as DNA, the CDR3 is TGTGCCAGCGGCGGACAGGGACAAAACGGTCACAATGAGCAGTTCTTC. Encoded protein: CASGGQGQNGHNEQFF.